This T cell receptor beta chain was retrieved from a study of response to subunit inactivated influenza vaccine. This clonotype was counted many times. What it binds is not known. TCRdb analysed the RT-PCR reads with MiXCR anew, one entry per CDR3 protein. The table has more than 400,000 distinct CDR3 sequences, approximately 7.2% seen once; the top ten hold about 12%. Findings of the study overall: Authors suggested that a seasonal influenza vaccination recruits few new T cells each time.

This TCR was sampled from a man aged 50-75 years who received an inactivated influenza vaccine. Material: PBMCs from blood, obtained less than 30 months after vaccination.

Here the CDR3 reads CASSESTVGGVSDTEAFF. For the CDR3, the DNA is TGCGCCAGCAGTGAGTCGACAGTCGGAGGGGTCTCGGACACTGAAGCTTTCTTT. The chain recombines TRBV10-2 with TRBJ1-1; TRBD1 is a possible D gene (5 bases). Germline values: CDR1 WSHSY, CDR2 SAAADI. Trimming pared 0 bases from V and 3 bases from J, leaving 20 bases between. The CDR3 loop spans 18 amino acids.